These T cell receptor beta chains were read from a single sample in a study of cytomegalovirus exposure and HLA in healthy donors. Sequenced by immunoSEQ multiplex PCR; TCRdb stores in-frame clones only, minus some. Of approximately 140,000 clones detected, just under 80% appear once; the ten largest clones hold approximately 1.6%. Sequencing used PBMCs. Every receptor here comes from a woman between 18 and 29 years old in good health and CMV-seronegative. Each CDR3 is given with its conserved first and last residue. The order of the fields is J gene, V gene, clone size, D gene, CDR3 protein, CDR3 DNA. The D gene is left open where the match is weak. Not every row has a clone size; where given, it reads once, few, many or a size class.

TRBJ2-7	TRBV4-1	few	NA	CASSQASAYEQYF	TGCGCCAGCAGCCAGGCTAGCGCCTACGAGCAGTACTTC
TRBJ1-2	TRBV5-1	few	NA	CASSLETGNRGYTF	TGCGCCAGCAGCTTGGAGACGGGGAATAGGGGCTACACCTTC
TRBJ1-3	TRBV25-1	NA	NA	CASSGRVFGNTIYF	TGTGCCAGCAGTGGGAGAGTATTCGGAAACACCATATATTTT
TRBJ2-2	TRBV15	NA	NA	CATSTRTDTGELFF	TGTGCCACCAGCACTAGGACAGACACCGGGGAGCTGTTTTTT
TRBJ1-2	TRBV6-5	NA	TRBD1	CASSRDSRSYGYTF	TGTGCCAGCAGTCGGGACAGCAGAAGCTATGGCTACACCTTC
TRBJ2-1	TRBV30	NA	NA	CAWSVGLASNEQFF	TGTGCCTGGAGTGTCGGTCTAGCGAGCAATGAGCAGTTCTTC
TRBJ2-3	TRBV5-6	NA	NA	CASSPGAGDTQYF	TGTGCCAGCAGTCCTGGGGCAGGCGATACGCAGTATTTT
TRBJ2-1	TRBV10-1	NA	TRBD2	CVSRQAGAGYNEQFF	TGCGTCAGCAGGCAAGCGGGAGCGGGTTACAATGAGCAGTTCTTC
TRBJ1-1	TRBV7-2	few	NA	CASSRGMNTEAFF	TGTGCCAGCAGCAGGGGAATGAACACTGAAGCTTTCTTT
TRBJ1-4	TRBV29-1	NA	NA	CSVRAGKGEKLFF	TGCAGCGTCCGGGCGGGGAAGGGAGAAAAACTGTTTTTT
TRBJ1-1	TRBV10-3	NA	NA	CAISEFSREGTEAFF	TGTGCCATCAGTGAGTTCAGTCGGGAGGGCACTGAAGCTTTCTTT
TRBJ1-1	TRBV9	NA	TRBD1	CASSDRPGQGFSTTEAFF	TGTGCCAGCAGCGACCGACCGGGACAGGGATTTTCAACCACTGAAGCTTTCTTT
TRBJ2-5	TRBV6-1	NA	NA	CASSERRTQYF	TGTGCCAGCAGTGAAAGGAGGACCCAGTACTTC
TRBJ2-7	TRBV5-6	few	TRBD2	CASSLSGVPSYEQYF	TGTGCCAGCAGCCTTAGCGGGGTCCCATCCTACGAGCAGTACTTC
TRBJ1-1	TRBV29-1	few	TRBD1	CSGRQGDTEAFF	TGCAGCGGCAGACAGGGTGACACTGAAGCTTTCTTT
TRBJ1-1	TRBV18	NA	NA	CASSPPGGSTEAFF	TGTGCCAGCTCACCACCGGGGGGTTCCACTGAAGCTTTCTTT
TRBJ1-5	TRBV10-3	NA	TRBD1	CAISGENRGVNQPQHF	TGTGCCATCAGTGGAGAGAACAGGGGTGTCAATCAGCCCCAGCATTTT
TRBJ1-1	TRBV6-5	NA	NA	CASSRGMNTEAFF	TGTGCCAGCAGTAGAGGGATGAACACTGAAGCTTTCTTT
TRBJ2-5	TRBV10-1	NA	NA	CASSEGDRRRTQYF	TGCGCCAGCAGTGAAGGAGACAGAAGACGGACCCAGTACTTC
TRBJ2-1	TRBV10-3	NA	TRBD1	CAISAGTGGFLGNEQFF	TGTGCCATCAGCGCCGGGACAGGGGGTTTTTTGGGGAATGAGCAGTTCTTC